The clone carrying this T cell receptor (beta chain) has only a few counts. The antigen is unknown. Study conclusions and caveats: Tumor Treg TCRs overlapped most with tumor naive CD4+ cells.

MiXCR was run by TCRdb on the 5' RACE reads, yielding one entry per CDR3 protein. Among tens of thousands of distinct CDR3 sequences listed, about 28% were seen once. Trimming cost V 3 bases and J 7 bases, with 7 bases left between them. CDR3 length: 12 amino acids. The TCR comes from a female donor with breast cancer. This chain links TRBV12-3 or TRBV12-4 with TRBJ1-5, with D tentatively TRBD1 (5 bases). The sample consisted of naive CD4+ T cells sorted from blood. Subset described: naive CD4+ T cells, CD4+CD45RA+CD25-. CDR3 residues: CASSLSGQPQHF. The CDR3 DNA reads TGTGCCAGCAGTTTGTCAGGGCAGCCCCAGCATTTT.